A selection of T cell receptor beta chains follows, all from one sample in a study of T cell responses to AZD1222 COVID-19 vaccine. The method was immunoSEQ multiplex PCR; TCRdb's version includes in-frame clones alone and lacks a portion of them. The data hold 100,000 or so clones, with roughly 87% observed a single time. The specimen comprised peripheral blood, sampled 28 days after the second AZD1222 dose. These receptors were collected from an adult who received the AZD1222 COVID-19 vaccine. The CDR3 runs from the conserved cysteine through the conserved F or W. A D gene is named only where the DNA matches it firmly. Clone size is shown for a subset of rows, as once, few, many or a class of expanded clone.

J	size	V	D	DNA	CDR3
TRBJ2-5	-	TRBV13	-	TGTGCCAGCAGCTTAGTGGGCGGACAAGAGACCCAGTACTTC	CASSLVGGQETQYF
TRBJ1-2	-	TRBV19	TRBD1	TGTGCCAGTAGTACCCCGGACAGGGGATTTACTGATGGCTACACCTTC	CASSTPDRGFTDGYTF
TRBJ2-5	-	TRBV12-5	TRBD2	TGTGCTAGTGGTAAAACCAGAAAGGGACTAGCGGGAGAAAGAGTGGAGACCCAGTACTTC	CASGKTRKGLAGERVETQYF
TRBJ1-3	few	TRBV6-4	-	TGTGCCAGCAGTGAGGAGTGGGCAGGGAGGTCTGGAAACACCATATATTTT	CASSEEWAGRSGNTIYF
TRBJ2-1	-	TRBV4-2	-	TGTGCCAGCAGCCAAGTTCGAGGAGGTGAGCAGTTCTTC	CASSQVRGGEQFF
TRBJ2-7	-	TRBV7-9	TRBD2	TGTGCCAGCAGCCCCAGGACTAGCGGCTACGAGCAGTACTTC	CASSPRTSGYEQYF
TRBJ1-6	once	TRBV30	-	TGTGCCTGGAGTTCCCGGTCTGATTCACCCCTCCACTTT	CAWSSRSDSPLHF
TRBJ1-1	-	TRBV16	-	TGTGCCAGCAGCCAAGAACTTAAAGCTTTCTTT	CASSQELKAFF
TRBJ1-1	-	TRBV30	TRBD1	TGTGCCTGGAGTGCATACAGGGGGACTGAAGCTTTCTTT	CAWSAYRGTEAFF
TRBJ1-2	-	TRBV19	-	TGTGCCAGTAGAAGATCAGGAGCCTATGGCTACACCTTC	CASRRSGAYGYTF
TRBJ1-2	-	TRBV27	TRBD1	TGTGCCAGCAGTAAGACAGGGGATGGTATCTATGGCTACACCTTC	CASSKTGDGIYGYTF
TRBJ2-2	-	TRBV11-2	-	TGTGCCAGCAGTTTCGGGAGTTTGAACACCGGGGAGCTGTTTTTT	CASSFGSLNTGELFF
TRBJ2-1	-	TRBV6-1	TRBD2	TGTGCCAGCAGTGAACAACCGGCGGGAGGCCCCTACAATGAGCAGTTCTTC	CASSEQPAGGPYNEQFF
TRBJ2-7	once	TRBV27	TRBD1	TGTGCCAGCAGTTCTGGGACAGGGGATCCCTACGAGCAGTACTTC	CASSSGTGDPYEQYF
TRBJ1-2	-	TRBV5-1	-	TGCGCCAGCAGCTTGTTGATTCTTGACTATGGCTACACCTTC	CASSLLILDYGYTF
TRBJ1-2	-	TRBV28	-	TGTGCCAGCACCTCGACGGGGTTCCATGGCTACACCTTC	CASTSTGFHGYTF
TRBJ1-3	-	TRBV29-1	-	TGCAGCGTAGGACTCTCTGGAAACACCATATATTTT	CSVGLSGNTIYF
TRBJ2-3	-	TRBV15	-	TGTGCCACCAGCAGAGATCTTGTAGGAAGCACAGATACGCAGTATTTT	CATSRDLVGSTDTQYF
TRBJ1-6	-	TRBV3-1/TRBV3-2	-	TGTGCCAGCAGCCAAGGGACCTCCTATAATTCACCCCTCCACTTT	CASSQGTSYNSPLHF
TRBJ2-2	-	TRBV6-4	TRBD1	TGTGCCAGCAGTACCGGTCAGGGGGACACCGGGGAGCTGTTTTTT	CASSTGQGDTGELFF
TRBJ2-7	-	TRBV18	-	TGTGCCAGCTCACCACGGATAGGCTCCTACGAGCAGTACTTC	CASSPRIGSYEQYF
TRBJ2-7	few	TRBV5-6	TRBD1	TGTGCCAGCAGCTACCGGACAGGCTACCCCTCTATTCCTTACGAGCAGTACTTC	CASSYRTGYPSIPYEQYF
TRBJ2-5	-	TRBV25-1	TRBD1	TGTGCCAGCAGTGAATATAGAGGGGGCACCTACCAAGAGACCCAGTACTTC	CASSEYRGGTYQETQYF
TRBJ2-1	-	TRBV4-1	TRBD2	TGCGCCAGCAGCCAAGAGAGGACTAGCGGCAGGAACAATGAGCAGTTCTTC	CASSQERTSGRNNEQFF
TRBJ1-1	-	TRBV19	-	TGTGCCAGTAGTATAGCGGGGACACCGAACACTGAAGCTTTCTTT	CASSIAGTPNTEAFF
TRBJ1-2	-	TRBV19	-	TGTGCCAGTAGTACGTGGAGCGGCCCGGTGCCCTACACCTTC	CASSTWSGPVPYTF
TRBJ2-5	-	TRBV5-1	-	TGCGCCAGCAGCTTGGCCTTGGAGACCCAGTACTTC	CASSLALETQYF
TRBJ1-5	few	TRBV19	-	TGTGCCAGTAGTATAGTCGGGGGGGGCTTAAACAATCAGCCCCAGCATTTT	CASSIVGGGLNNQPQHF
TRBJ1-2	-	TRBV5-5	-	TGTGCCAGCAGCTTCAATGAGTTTAACTATGGCTACACCTTC	CASSFNEFNYGYTF
TRBJ2-1	-	TRBV6-4	-	TGTGCCAGCAGTGACTCTGAGGAGGGCTCCTACAATGAGCAGTTCTTC	CASSDSEEGSYNEQFF